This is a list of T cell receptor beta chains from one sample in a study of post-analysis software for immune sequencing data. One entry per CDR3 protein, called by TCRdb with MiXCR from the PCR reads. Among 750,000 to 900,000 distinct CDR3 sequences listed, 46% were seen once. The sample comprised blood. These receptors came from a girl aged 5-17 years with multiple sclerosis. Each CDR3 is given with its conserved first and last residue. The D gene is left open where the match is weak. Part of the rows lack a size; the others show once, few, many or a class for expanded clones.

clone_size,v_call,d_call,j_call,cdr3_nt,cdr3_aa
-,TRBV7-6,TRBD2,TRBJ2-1,TGTGCCAGCAGCGAACTAGCGGGCCCTAGGCCCCCCTACAATGAGCAGTTCTTC,CASSELAGPRPPYNEQFF
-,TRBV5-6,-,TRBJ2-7,TGTGCCAGCAGCCTCAACTACTACGAGCAGTACTTC,CASSLNYYEQYF
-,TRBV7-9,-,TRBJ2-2,TGTGCCAGCAGCTTGGGGTTGAGTACCGGGGAGCTGTTTTTT,CASSLGLSTGELFF
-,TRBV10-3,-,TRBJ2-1,TGTGCCATCAGTGAGGGGGAAGGGTACAATGAGCAGTTCTTC,CAISEGEGYNEQFF
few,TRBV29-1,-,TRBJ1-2,TGCAGCGTTGTTATGGGGGATGGCTACACCTTC,CSVVMGDGYTF
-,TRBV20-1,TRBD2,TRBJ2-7,TGCAGTGCTATGACTCCAACGTGGACTAGCGGGAGGGTTAAGGACTACGAGCAGTACTTC,CSAMTPTWTSGRVKDYEQYF
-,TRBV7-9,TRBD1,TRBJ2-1,TGTGCCAGCAGCTTAGCGACAGGGATCAATGAGCAGTTCTTC,CASSLATGINEQFF
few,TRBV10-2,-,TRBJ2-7,TGCGCCAGCACCCCTACGGCGGGGGCCTCCACCTACGAGCAGTACTTC,CASTPTAGASTYEQYF
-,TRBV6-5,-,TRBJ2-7,TGTGCCACCAAAGGACATGTATCCTACGAGCAGTACTTC,CATKGHVSYEQYF
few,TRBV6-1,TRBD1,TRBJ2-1,TGTGCCAGCAGTGCCAGGGTACAGGGGCAGGTGGCTGAGCAGTTCTTC,CASSARVQGQVAEQFF
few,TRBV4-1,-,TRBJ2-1,TGCGCCAGCAGCCAAGACCAAACACCAGGGGTAGCGCAGTTCTTC,CASSQDQTPGVAQFF
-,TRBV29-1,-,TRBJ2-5,TGCAGCGCCGCTTGGGGGCAAGAGACCCAGTACTTC,CSAAWGQETQYF
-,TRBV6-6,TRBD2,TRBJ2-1,TGTGCCAGCAGTGACAGACGAGCGGGAGGGGACAATGAGCAGTTCTTC,CASSDRRAGGDNEQFF
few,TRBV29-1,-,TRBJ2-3,TGCAGCGTTCTAGTCCGGTATACGCAGTATTTT,CSVLVRYTQYF
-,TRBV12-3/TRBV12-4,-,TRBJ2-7,TGTGCCAGCAGTTTAGTTTTCGGCGGCTACGAGCAGTACTTC,CASSLVFGGYEQYF
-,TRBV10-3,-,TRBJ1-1,TGTGCCATCAGTGAGGCAACATACACTGAAGCTTTCTTT,CAISEATYTEAFF
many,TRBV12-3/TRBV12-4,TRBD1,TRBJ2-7,TGTGCCAGCAGCCCCGGACAGGGGCGGTACGAGCAGTACTTC,CASSPGQGRYEQYF
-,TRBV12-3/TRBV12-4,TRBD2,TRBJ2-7,TGTGCTAGCAGTTTTCAGCGGGAGATTGGGGAGCAGTACTTC,CASSFQREIGEQYF
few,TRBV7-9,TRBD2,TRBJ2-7,TGTGCCAGCAGCTACGCGACTAGCGGGAGTACCTACGAGCAGTACTTC,CASSYATSGSTYEQYF
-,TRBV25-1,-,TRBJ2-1,TGTGCCAGCAGTGAATTAGGGTTGGGTGAGCAGTTCTTC,CASSELGLGEQFF
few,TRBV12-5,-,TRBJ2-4,TGTGCTAGTGGTCCTCATAGCAGGGAGGAGCAGTACTTC,CASGPHSREEQYF
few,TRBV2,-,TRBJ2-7,TGTGCCAGCAGAGAGGGGGGCTTCTACGAGCAGTACTTC,CASREGGFYEQYF
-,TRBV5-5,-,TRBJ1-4,TGTGCCAGCAGCTTGGTTCCCACGACTTTAACTAATGAAAAACTGTTTTTT,CASSLVPTTLTNEKLFF
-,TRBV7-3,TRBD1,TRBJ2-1,TGTGCCAGCAGCTTATTGGGGACAGGGGTGACCAGCTCCTACAATGAGCAGTTCTTC,CASSLLGTGVTSSYNEQFF
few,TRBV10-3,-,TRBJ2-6,TGTGCCATCAGTGAGTCGGTAAACAGGGACTCTGGGGCCAACGTCCTGACTTTC,CAISESVNRDSGANVLTF
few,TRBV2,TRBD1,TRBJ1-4,TGTGCCAGCAGCCTGGACAGGGACGGCGGGAATTGGGAACTGTTTTTT,CASSLDRDGGNWELFF
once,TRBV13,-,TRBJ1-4,TGTGCCAGCAGCTTAGGGCGGCGCAGTAATGAAAAACTGTTTTTT,CASSLGRRSNEKLFF
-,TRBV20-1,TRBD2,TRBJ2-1,TGCAGTGCTAGAGGTACGCTAGCGGTGTACAATGAGCAGTTCTTC,CSARGTLAVYNEQFF
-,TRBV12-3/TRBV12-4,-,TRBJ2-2,TGTGCCAGCAGTTTAGCGCGCGGGTCCGGGGAGCTGTTTTTT,CASSLARGSGELFF
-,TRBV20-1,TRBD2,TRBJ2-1,TGCAGTGCTAGAGCGATTAAGACTAGCGGGATCGACCGTGAGCAGTTCTTC,CSARAIKTSGIDREQFF
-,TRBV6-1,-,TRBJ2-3,TGTGCCAGCAGTGAACTCCTGATCAGCACAGATACGCAGTATTTT,CASSELLISTDTQYF
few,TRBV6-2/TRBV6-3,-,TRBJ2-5,TGTGCCAGCATTAAGGGCGCGTATCAAGAGACCCAGTACTTC,CASIKGAYQETQYF
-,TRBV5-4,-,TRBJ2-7,TGTGCCAGCAGCCCCACTAGGACCTACGGCCACGAGCAGTACTTC,CASSPTRTYGHEQYF
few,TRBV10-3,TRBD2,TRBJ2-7,TGTGCCATCCGGTTAGCGGGAGTGGGGGAGCAGTACTTC,CAIRLAGVGEQYF
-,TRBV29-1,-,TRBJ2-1,TGCAGCGTTGTCCCCGCCTTTTACAGCGGAGAGGAAAATGAGCAGTTCTTC,CSVVPAFYSGEENEQFF
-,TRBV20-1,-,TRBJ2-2,TGCAGTGCGACGAGGAGCCCCGGGGAGCTGTTTTTT,CSATRSPGELFF
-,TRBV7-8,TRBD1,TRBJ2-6,TGTGCCAGCAGCTTAGTAGTCACAGGGGCCACCCCTGGGGCCAACGTCCTGACTTTC,CASSLVVTGATPGANVLTF
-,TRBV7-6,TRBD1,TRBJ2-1,TGTGCCAGCAGCTTCCCAGGGACAGGGGAGCATGAGCAGTTCTTC,CASSFPGTGEHEQFF
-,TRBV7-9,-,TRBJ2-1,TGTGCCAGCAGCTTAGAGTGGCAGAGCTCCTACAATGAGCAGTTCTTC,CASSLEWQSSYNEQFF
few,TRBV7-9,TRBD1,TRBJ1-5,TGTGCCAGCAGCCCCGACAGGGATAATCAGCCCCAGCATTTT,CASSPDRDNQPQHF
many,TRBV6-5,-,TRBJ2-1,TGTGCCAGCAGTCCCCCCTTGGACAATGAGCAGTTCTTC,CASSPPLDNEQFF
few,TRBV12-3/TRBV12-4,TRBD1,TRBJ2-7,TGTGCCAGCAGTACCCGACGGACAGGCTCCCCCACCTACGAGCAGTACTTC,CASSTRRTGSPTYEQYF
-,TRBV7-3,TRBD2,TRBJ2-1,TGTGCCAGCAGCTTCTCGACTAGCGGGAGGGACAATGAGCAGTTCTTC,CASSFSTSGRDNEQFF